A selection of T cell receptor beta chains follows, all from one sample in a study of shared clonotypes between healthy human individuals. Assay: immunoSEQ multiplex PCR; the TCRdb copy retains only in-frame clones and omits some. Among some 2,500,000 clones listed, approximately 93% were seen once. Sample: naive CD4+ T cells from PBMCs. The receptors were sampled from a young man in good health. Some clones in this sample may be carry-over from other donors' samples. CDR3s include the opening cysteine and the closing phenylalanine or tryptophan. Fields, in order: V gene, D gene, J gene, clone size, CDR3 DNA, CDR3 protein. D genes are given only for firm matches. Size tells how often a clone was seen (once, few, many) or the class of an expanded clone, and some rows leave it out.

>TRBV5-1|TRBD1|TRBJ2-3|-
TGCGCCAGCAGCCGTCGGACAGGCGCGACCTTCACAGATACGCAGTATTTT
CASSRRTGATFTDTQYF
>TRBV5-1|-|TRBJ1-1|-
TGCGCCAGCAGCTTGGATGGGGGTGGGGTGAACACTGAAGCTTTCTTT
CASSLDGGGVNTEAFF
>TRBV11-2|-|TRBJ1-3|-
TGTGCCAGCAGCTTATTGCCGCCATTCTCTGGAAACACCATATATTTT
CASSLLPPFSGNTIYF
>TRBV18|-|TRBJ2-3|-
TGTGCCAGCTCACCACCGTGGAGGAAAAACAAGGATACGCAGTATTTT
CASSPPWRKNKDTQYF
>TRBV10-3|TRBD1|TRBJ1-5|-
TGTGCCATCAGTAGACAGGGCGGCAATCAGCCCCAGCATTTT
CAISRQGGNQPQHF
>TRBV28|-|TRBJ2-6|-
TGTGCCAGCAGTTTATTCCGGCTCTCTGGGGCCAACGTCCTGACTTTC
CASSLFRLSGANVLTF
>TRBV29-1|-|TRBJ1-1|-
TGCAGCGTCGCGACTGTCATGAACACTGAAGCTTTCTTT
CSVATVMNTEAFF
>TRBV11-1|-|TRBJ2-7|few
TGTGCCAGCAGCGACCCTGGGCGCGAGCAGTACTTC
CASSDPGREQYF
>TRBV28|-|TRBJ1-1|-
TGTGCCAGCAGTTTAATTCGCGGAAGGGTGACTGAAGCTTTCTTT
CASSLIRGRVTEAFF
>TRBV5-1|TRBD2|TRBJ2-2|-
TGCGCCAGCAGCAGGGAAAGCGGGAGAAGGGCCGGGGAGCTGTTTTTT
CASSRESGRRAGELFF
>TRBV5-1|TRBD1|TRBJ2-7|-
TGCGCCAGCAGCGGAAGGAGGACAGGGCAGGACGAGCAGTACTTC
CASSGRRTGQDEQYF
>TRBV27|-|TRBJ2-7|-
TGTGCCAGCAGTTTCTTTTCGGTTCTAAAAGGCGAGCAGTACTTC
CASSFFSVLKGEQYF
>TRBV11-3|-|TRBJ2-7|once
TGTGCCAGCAGCTCTTCCGGGACCACAACCAGGGAGCAGTACTTC
CASSSSGTTTREQYF
>TRBV4-2|-|TRBJ2-7|-
TGTGCCAGCAGCCACCAGGTTACTCAAGTCTCCTACGAGCAGTACTTC
CASSHQVTQVSYEQYF
>TRBV6-1|TRBD1|TRBJ1-4|-
TGTGCCAGCGCAGGGGGCATCGGTGAAAAACTGTTTTTT
CASAGGIGEKLFF
>TRBV2|-|TRBJ2-3|-
TGTGCCAGCAGTGAGGGCTCAGTTGAGGATACGCAGTATTTT
CASSEGSVEDTQYF
>TRBV19|-|TRBJ2-2|-
TGTGCCAGTAGTGGGATCCACAGGGCCGGGGAGCTGTTTTTT
CASSGIHRAGELFF
>TRBV10-3|TRBD1|TRBJ1-5|few
TGTGCCATCAGCCTTTTGACAGGGTTGGATCAGCCCCAGCATTTT
CAISLLTGLDQPQHF
>TRBV29-1|-|TRBJ2-7|-
TGCAGCGTTTTCGACAGCAAAGTCAACTACGAGCAGTACTTC
CSVFDSKVNYEQYF
>TRBV19|-|TRBJ1-1|-
TGTGCCTCCAGGCAGGGAATAGGAAACACTGAAGCTTTCTTT
CASRQGIGNTEAFF
>TRBV6-1|TRBD1|TRBJ2-7|-
TGTGCCAGCGGACAGGGGGTGTCCTACGAGCAGTACTTC
CASGQGVSYEQYF
>TRBV6-5|TRBD1|TRBJ1-1|once
TGTGCCAGCAGTTATTCCGGACAGGGACACACTGAAGCTTTCTTT
CASSYSGQGHTEAFF
>TRBV7-6|-|TRBJ2-2|-
TGTGCCAGCAGCTTAGCCTATCCCGGGGAGCTGTTTTTT
CASSLAYPGELFF
>TRBV5-1|TRBD1|TRBJ2-5|-
TGCGCCAGCTTCGGGACAGGGGGCCAAGAGACCCAGTACTTC
CASFGTGGQETQYF
>TRBV5-5|TRBD2|TRBJ2-7|-
TGTGCCAGCAGCTTGAGCGGGAGACAGTACGAGCAGTACTTC
CASSLSGRQYEQYF
>TRBV29-1|TRBD1|TRBJ2-5|-
TGCAGCGTTGTCCGGGACAGGGTCCAAGAGACCCAGTACTTC
CSVVRDRVQETQYF
>TRBV6-6|-|TRBJ1-2|-
TGTGCCAGCAGTTACTCGTTCGGGGGCGGTTACACCTTC
CASSYSFGGGYTF
>TRBV6-5|TRBD1|TRBJ2-5|-
TGTGCCAGCAGCCACCGGGACAGGGGGCTAGAGACCCAGTACTTC
CASSHRDRGLETQYF
>TRBV5-1|-|TRBJ2-1|-
TGCGCCAGCAGCCCCACTACGAATGAGCAGTTCTTC
CASSPTTNEQFF
>TRBV6-6|TRBD2|TRBJ2-5|-
TGTGCCAGCCCCCCAACGACTAGCGGGAGGAGAGAGACCCAGTACTTC
CASPPTTSGRRETQYF
>TRBV6-1|-|TRBJ2-7|-
TGTGCCAGCAGCAAGGGGGGGGCCAACTACGAGCAGTACTTC
CASSKGGANYEQYF
>TRBV7-9|-|TRBJ2-7|few
TGTGCCAGCGAACCCGACCTCTCCTACGAGCAGTACTTC
CASEPDLSYEQYF
>TRBV19|-|TRBJ1-5|-
TGTGCCACCCAGCGGGGTCTAGAAGATCAGCCCCAGCATTTT
CATQRGLEDQPQHF
>TRBV6-5|-|TRBJ1-5|-
TGTGCCAGCAGTGCTTTGGATAGCAATCAGCCCCAGCATTTT
CASSALDSNQPQHF
>TRBV18|-|TRBJ2-4|-
TGTGCCAGCTCGGCAGGCACAGAAAACATTCAGTACTTC
CASSAGTENIQYF
>TRBV5-1|TRBD1|TRBJ2-1|-
TGCGCCAGCAACCCGGGACAGGCTGGCTTCAATGAGCAGTTCTTC
CASNPGQAGFNEQFF
>TRBV2|-|TRBJ2-7|-
TGTGCCAGCAGTGGTGGGCCGCCCAGACTAGGGTACGAGCAGTACTTC
CASSGGPPRLGYEQYF
>TRBV30|TRBD2|TRBJ2-3|-
TGTGCCTGGACTAGCGGGGTCACAGATACGCAGTATTTT
CAWTSGVTDTQYF
>TRBV30|-|TRBJ1-6|-
TGTGCCTGGAGTGTACCGGGGTATTGGGGGTCAGGAGGTTCACCCCTCCACTTT
CAWSVPGYWGSGGSPLHF
>TRBV19|TRBD1|TRBJ2-2|once
TGTGCCAGTAGTATATGGGGCAGGGGGCTTCACGGGGAGCTGTTTTTT
CASSIWGRGLHGELFF
>TRBV2|TRBD2|TRBJ2-3|-
TGTGCCAGCAGATCGAGCGGGAGTCCTCCAGATACGCAGTATTTT
CASRSSGSPPDTQYF
>TRBV7-6|-|TRBJ1-1|-
TGTGCCAGCAGCTTAGCGGGGACGAACACTGAAGCTTTCTTT
CASSLAGTNTEAFF
>TRBV19|-|TRBJ1-1|-
TGTGCCAGTAGGGACAGAGCGAACACTGAAGCTTTCTTT
CASRDRANTEAFF
>TRBV15|-|TRBJ1-5|-
TGTGCCACCAGCAGAGTCATCGGACAGATCAATCAGCCCCAGCATTTT
CATSRVIGQINQPQHF
>TRBV2|TRBD2|TRBJ2-3|-
TGTGCCAGCAGAGGGACTAGCGGGAGAAATACGCAGTATTTT
CASRGTSGRNTQYF
>TRBV5-5|TRBD1|TRBJ2-1|-
TGTGCCAGCAGCAACCCGGGACAGGGGCGCAATGAGCAGTTCTTC
CASSNPGQGRNEQFF
>TRBV2|-|TRBJ1-1|few
TGTGCCAGCAGGGGGATCTCCTTTGAAGCTTTCTTT
CASRGISFEAFF
>TRBV6-6|TRBD1|TRBJ2-7|-
TGTGCCAGCAGTTACCTTTACCGGGACAGGGGCCACGAGCAGTACTTC
CASSYLYRDRGHEQYF
>TRBV29-1|TRBD1|TRBJ1-1|once
TGCAGCGTTGGGTACCGGGACAGGGGGGACACTGAAGCTTTCTTT
CSVGYRDRGDTEAFF
>TRBV7-2|-|TRBJ2-1|-
TGTGCCAGCTCAGGGGAGTCGAGCGGTGAGCAGTTCTTC
CASSGESSGEQFF